The present T cell receptor (beta chain) was sequenced within a study of a mutant IDH1 vaccine in newly diagnosed glioma. Stated time point: week 23, last vaccination. Alongside topical imiquimod, each dose of vaccine comprised 300 ug of mutant IDH1 20-mer peptide. Concerning this clone itself: The antigen is undetermined.

The CDR3 runs 13 residues. Germline-derived CDR1 and CDR2 are SGDLS and YYNGEE. Trimming stripped 3 bases from V and 0 bases from J, with 6 bases between. TCRdb keeps only in-frame clones here, not all; method: immunoSEQ multiplex PCR. This sample has tens of thousands of clones, with about 80% found just once. The specimen was PBMCs, collected from a glioma patient whose treatment included an IDH1 peptide vaccine. V gene TRBV9 combines with J gene TRBJ1-1; D call uncertain. The sequence derives from a man younger than 30 with glioma. For the CDR3, the DNA is TGTGCCAGCAGCGACGGTGTGAACACTGAAGCTTTCTTT. This sequence encodes CASSDGVNTEAFF.